This T cell receptor beta chain was recovered during a study of lymphopenia after photon versus proton radiotherapy. CDR1 is SGHRS, CDR2 YFSETQ, per germline. There are 16 residues in the CDR3. Trimming removed 1 base at V and 2 bases at J, with 13 bases between. With respect to this clone: Antigen specificity is unknown.

The protocol was immunoSEQ multiplex PCR, while the TCRdb copy is restricted to in-frame clones and leaves out a portion. The sample has under 35,000 clones, about 91% seen once; the top ten hold less than 8.5%. Study results and caveats: After the lymphocyte nadir, photon-treated repertoires showed oligoclonal expansion, especially of CD8+ Temra cells. Under photons, naive T cells and diversity fell while effector/memory populations rose.

This rearrangement joins TRBV5-1 to TRBJ1-3; a possible D gene is TRBD1 (6 bases). This sample comprised peripheral blood, obtained from a patient treated with proton-based radiotherapy. This receptor was taken from a woman aged 70 to 79 with pancreatic cancer. Some clones in this sample may be carry-over from other donors' samples. The CDR3 loop is CASSLTITGTGNTIYF. As DNA, the CDR3 is TGCGCCAGCAGCTTGACTATAACAGGGACTGGAAACACCATATATTTT.